The 6 T cell receptor beta chains given below trace back to one sample, sequenced in a study of early T cells in non-severe SARS-CoV-2 infection. TCRdb re-derived calls from the 5' RACE reads in MiXCR, one entry per CDR3 protein. The data contain under 65,000 distinct CDR3 sequences, about 13% of them seen just once; the ten biggest clones take up roughly 10%. Source: whole blood, taken at baseline. These receptors all stem from an adult who was a healthcare worker with PCR-confirmed SARS-CoV-2 infection or an uninfected control (not recorded which).

This clonotype was found a few times. At one of its ends the junction is not consistent with the germline gene, which may arise from a read error. The CDR3 DNA follows: TGCAGTGCTAGCCTTAGCTCTGAAAACACCATATATTTT. Translation: CSASLSSENTIYF. This chain uses TRBV20-1 with TRBJ1-3; no reliable D call. In germline, CDR1 is DFQATT, CDR2 SNEGSKA (reference sequence). The CDR3 loop spans 13 amino acids.

This clonotype was recorded at least ten times. The V and J genes are TRBV7-6 and TRBJ2-1; 13 bases fit TRBD2. The CDR3 spans 17 residues. V dropped 0 bases and J dropped 7; count of bases not matched to a gene: 6. Looked up from germline, CDR1 is SGHVS and CDR2 is FNYEAQ. CDR3 bases: TGTGCCAGCAGCTTAGCGCCCACTAGCGGGGGGGCTAATGAGCAGTTCTTC. Protein sequence: CASSLAPTSGGANEQFF.

The gene calls are TRBV29-1 and TRBJ2-3; D remains unclear. V lost 7 bases to trimming and J lost 0 bases, with 11 bases between them. The V gene's germline CDR1 is SQVTM and CDR2 ANQGSEA. CDR3 length: 13 residues. The CDR3 region is CSERVGSTDTQYF. CDR3 bases: TGCAGCGAAAGAGTGGGCAGCACAGATACGCAGTATTTT.

The J gene is TRBJ1-2, the V gene TRBV14; no reliable D call. The CDR3 covers 9 residues. The V gene lost 6 bases and the J gene lost 6 bases, with 2 bases spanning the gap. The V gene's germline CDR1 is SGHDN and CDR2 FVKESK. The CDR3 nucleotides read TGTGCCAGCAGAGATGGCTACACCTTC. Translating gives CASRDGYTF.

The chain combines TRBV5-1 with TRBJ2-7, with D perhaps TRBD1 (5 bases). The germline V gene has CDR1 SGHRS and CDR2 YFSETQ. The CDR3 is 16 residues long. Trimming took 0 bases from V and 2 from J, leaving 15 bases between them. CDR3 in DNA: TGCGCCAGCAGCTTGGGGCAGGGTGTCCAAACCTACGAGCAGTACTTC. Its translation: CASSLGQGVQTYEQYF. The whole variable domain, remainder taken from reference TRBV5-1 and TRBJ2-7, is KAGVTQTPRYLIKTRGQQVTLSCSPISGHRSVSWYQQTPGQGLQFLFEYFSETQRNKGNFPGRFSGRQFSNSRSEMNVSTLELGDSALYLCASSLGQGVQTYEQYFGPGTRLTVT.

V and J are TRBV11-2 and TRBJ1-1, with D perhaps matching TRBD1 (6 bases). Trimming cost V 0 bases and J 10 bases, with 12 bases left between them. The CDR3 runs to 13 residues. Germline V gene sequence: CDR1 SGHAT, CDR2 FQNNGV. The CDR3: CASSLEGGHGAFF. The DNA of the CDR3 is TGTGCCAGCAGCTTAGAGGGGGGGCACGGAGCTTTCTTT.